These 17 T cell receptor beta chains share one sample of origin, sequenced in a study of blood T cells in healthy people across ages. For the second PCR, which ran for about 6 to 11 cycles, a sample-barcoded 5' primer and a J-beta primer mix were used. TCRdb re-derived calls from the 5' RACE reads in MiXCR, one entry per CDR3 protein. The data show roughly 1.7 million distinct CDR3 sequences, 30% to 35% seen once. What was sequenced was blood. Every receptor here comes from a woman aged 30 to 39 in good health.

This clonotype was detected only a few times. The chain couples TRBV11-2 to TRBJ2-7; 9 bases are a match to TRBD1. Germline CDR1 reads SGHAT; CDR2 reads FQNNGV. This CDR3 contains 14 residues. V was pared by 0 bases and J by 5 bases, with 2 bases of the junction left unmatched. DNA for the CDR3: TGTGCCAGCAGCTTAGATACAGGGGGCAACGAGCAGTACTTC. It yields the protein CASSLDTGGNEQYF.

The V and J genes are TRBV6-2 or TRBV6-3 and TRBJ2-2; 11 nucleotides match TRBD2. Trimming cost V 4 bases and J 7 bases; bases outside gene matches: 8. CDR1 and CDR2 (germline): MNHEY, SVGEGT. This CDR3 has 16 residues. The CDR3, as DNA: TGTGCCAGCAGTTCCTGGACTAGCGGGCGGGTCGGGGAGCTGTTTTTT. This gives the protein CASSSWTSGRVGELFF.

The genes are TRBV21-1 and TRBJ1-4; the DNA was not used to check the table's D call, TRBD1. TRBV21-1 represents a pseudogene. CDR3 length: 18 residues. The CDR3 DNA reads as TGTGCCAGCAGCAAAGAAGGGGGACAGGAGTCCGAGGGGGAAAAACTGTTTTTT. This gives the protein CASSKEGGQESEGEKLFF.

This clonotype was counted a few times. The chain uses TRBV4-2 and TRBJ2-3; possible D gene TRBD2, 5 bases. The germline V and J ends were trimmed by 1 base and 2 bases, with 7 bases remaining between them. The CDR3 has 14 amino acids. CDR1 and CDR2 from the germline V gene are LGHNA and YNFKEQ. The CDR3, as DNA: TGTGCCAGCAGCCAAGGCGGGCCCACAGATACGCAGTATTTT. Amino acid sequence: CASSQGGPTDTQYF.

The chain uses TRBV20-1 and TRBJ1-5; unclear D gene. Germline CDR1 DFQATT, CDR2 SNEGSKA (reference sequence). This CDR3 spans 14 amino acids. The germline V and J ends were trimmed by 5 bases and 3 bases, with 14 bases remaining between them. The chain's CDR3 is CSAPSLENNQPQHF. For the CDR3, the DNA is TGCAGTGCTCCCTCCTTGGAGAACAATCAGCCCCAGCATTTT.

This CDR3 is CASSPTQGPPDTQYF. The DNA for the CDR3 is TGCGCCAGCAGCCCAACACAGGGGCCCCCAGATACGCAGTATTTT. The chain recombines TRBV5-1 with TRBJ2-3, with 7 nucleotides matching TRBD1. Germline assignment: CDR1 SGHRS and CDR2 YFSETQ. The trim removed 4 bases at V and 4 bases at J, leaving 9 bases unmatched. The CDR3 covers 15 residues.

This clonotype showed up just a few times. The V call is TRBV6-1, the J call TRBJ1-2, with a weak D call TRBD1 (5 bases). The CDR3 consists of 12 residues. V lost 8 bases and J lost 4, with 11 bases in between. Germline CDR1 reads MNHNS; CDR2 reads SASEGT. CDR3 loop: CASDSFGYGYTF. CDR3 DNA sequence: TGTGCCAGCGACAGCTTCGGCTATGGCTACACCTTC.

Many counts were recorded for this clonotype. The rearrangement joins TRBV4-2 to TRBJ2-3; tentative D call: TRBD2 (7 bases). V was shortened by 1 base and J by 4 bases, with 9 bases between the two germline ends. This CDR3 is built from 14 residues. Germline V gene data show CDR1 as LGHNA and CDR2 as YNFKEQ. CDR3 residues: CASSQGRGPDTQYF. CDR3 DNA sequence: TGTGCCAGCAGCCAAGGGCGGGGGCCAGATACGCAGTATTTT.

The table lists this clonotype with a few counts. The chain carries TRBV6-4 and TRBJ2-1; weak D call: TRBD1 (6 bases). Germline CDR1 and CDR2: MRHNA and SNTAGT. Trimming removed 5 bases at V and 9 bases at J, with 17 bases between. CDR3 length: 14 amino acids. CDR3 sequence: CASSLQGHVGEQFF. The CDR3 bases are TGTGCCAGCAGTTTACAGGGTCACGTAGGTGAGCAGTTCTTC.

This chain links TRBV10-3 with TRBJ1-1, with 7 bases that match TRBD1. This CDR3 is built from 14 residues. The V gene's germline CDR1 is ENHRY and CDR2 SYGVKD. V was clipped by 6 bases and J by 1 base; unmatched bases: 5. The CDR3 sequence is CAISGDSRNTEAFF. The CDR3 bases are TGTGCCATCAGCGGGGACAGCCGGAACACTGAAGCTTTCTTT.

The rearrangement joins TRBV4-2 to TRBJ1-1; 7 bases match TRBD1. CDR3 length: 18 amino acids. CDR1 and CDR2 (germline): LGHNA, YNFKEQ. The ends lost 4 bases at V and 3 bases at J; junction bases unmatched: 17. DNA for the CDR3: TGTGCCAGCAGCCTCGACAGGGATACGGGTCTAAAGGACACTGAAGCTTTCTTT. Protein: CASSLDRDTGLKDTEAFF.

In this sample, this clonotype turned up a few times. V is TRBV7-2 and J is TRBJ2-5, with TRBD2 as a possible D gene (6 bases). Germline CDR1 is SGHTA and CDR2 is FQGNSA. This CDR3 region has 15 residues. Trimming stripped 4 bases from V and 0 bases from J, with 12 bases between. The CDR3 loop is CASSSLRGNQETQYF. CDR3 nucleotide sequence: TGTGCCAGCAGCTCCCTGCGCGGGAACCAAGAGACCCAGTACTTC.

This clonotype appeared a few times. CDR3 sequence (DNA): TGTGCCAGTCGAGACAGGGGAAATTCCTACAATGAGCAGTTCTTC. Translated, it gives CASRDRGNSYNEQFF. The V call is TRBV28, the J call TRBJ2-1; 8 bases line up with TRBD1. V trimming: 9 bases; J trimming: 1 base; junction bases outside the gene matches: 8. Per the germline V gene, CDR1 is MDHEN and CDR2 is SYDVKM. The CDR3 runs to 15 residues.

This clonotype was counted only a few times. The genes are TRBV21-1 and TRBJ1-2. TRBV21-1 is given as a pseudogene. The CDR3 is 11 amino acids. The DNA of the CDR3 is TGTGCCAGCATGTATGGGAAGGGCTACACCTTC. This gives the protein CASMYGKGYTF.

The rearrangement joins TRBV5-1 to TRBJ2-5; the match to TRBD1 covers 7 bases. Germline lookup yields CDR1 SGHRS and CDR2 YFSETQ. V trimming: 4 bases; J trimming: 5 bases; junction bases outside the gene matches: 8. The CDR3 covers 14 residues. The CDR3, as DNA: TGCGCCAGCAGCATGAACAGGGGTACGGAGACCCAGTACTTC. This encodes CASSMNRGTETQYF.

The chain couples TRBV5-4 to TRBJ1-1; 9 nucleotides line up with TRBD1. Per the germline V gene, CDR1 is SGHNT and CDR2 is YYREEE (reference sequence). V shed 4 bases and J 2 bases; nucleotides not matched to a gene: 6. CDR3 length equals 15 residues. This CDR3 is CASSQRTGVNTEAFF. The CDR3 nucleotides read TGTGCCAGCAGCCAACGGACAGGGGTTAACACTGAAGCTTTCTTT.

DNA for the CDR3: TGCAGTGCTCCCACTCGGACTAGCGGGATAAATGAGCAGTTCTTC. Amino acid sequence: CSAPTRTSGINEQFF. This chain connects TRBV20-1 to TRBJ2-1, with 12 bases lining up with TRBD2. The germline V gene encodes CDR1 DFQATT and CDR2 SNEGSKA (reference sequence). V gave up 5 bases and J gave up 7 bases; unmatched junction bases: 9. The CDR3 has 15 residues.